The 31 T cell receptor beta chains in this list originate from one sample, sequenced in a study of CD8+ T cells in alopecia areata. Once RNA had been extracted, it was reverse transcribed into cDNA to act as the sequencing template. TCRdb's copy holds only in-frame clones and misses some; the assay was immunoSEQ multiplex PCR. Of some 130,000 clones listed, roughly 50% are singletons. The source material was CD8+ T cells sorted from blood, sampled at week 0. The receptors were sampled from a human donor with alopecia areata.

The chain carries TRBV14 and TRBJ2-7; 8 nucleotides match TRBD1. The V segment lost 1 base and the J segment 6 bases; nucleotides outside the gene matches: 2. The CDR3 is 13 residues long. Looked up from germline, CDR1 is SGHDN and CDR2 is FVKESK. The CDR3 nucleotides are TGTGCCAGCAGCCAAGGGACAGGGATCGAGCAGTACTTC. This gives the protein CASSQGTGIEQYF. Full variable domain (rest looked up from reference TRBV14 and TRBJ2-7): EAGVTQFPSHSVIEKGQTVTLRCDPISGHDNLYWYRRVMGKEIKFLLHFVKESKQDESGMPNNRFLAERTGGTYSTLKVQPAELEDSGVYFCASSQGTGIEQYFGPGTRLTVT.

This clone was recorded many times. The same CDR3 also results from other DNA sequences found in this sample. The V and J genes are TRBV30 and TRBJ1-6; no clear D. Trimming pared 4 bases from V and 8 bases from J, leaving 6 bases between. Germline V CDR1 and CDR2: GTSNPN, SVGIG (reference sequence). This CDR3 has 11 residues. For the CDR3, the DNA is TGTGCCTGGACGGTGGATTCACCCCTCCACTTT. This translates into CAWTVDSPLHF.

This clone was seen a few times. The chain employs TRBV19 and TRBJ2-5; 8 bases line up with TRBD1. V lost 7 bases and J lost 4; bases outside the gene matches: 17. CDR1 and CDR2 from the germline V gene are LNHDA and SQIVND (reference sequence). The CDR3 has 17 residues. CDR3 amino acids: CASTPGSGGWSPETQYF. The CDR3 bases are TGTGCCAGTACCCCTGGATCAGGGGGCTGGAGTCCAGAGACCCAGTACTTC.

The rearrangement uses TRBV27 and TRBJ1-2, with D hard to call. Germline V CDR1 and CDR2: MNHEY, SMNVEV (reference sequence). There are 14 residues in the CDR3. Trimming left V 6 bases short and J 4 bases short, with 15 bases between. Written as DNA, the CDR3 is TGTGCCAGCAGCCCCCTGGGCGGATTCTATGGCTACACCTTC. This gives the protein CASSPLGGFYGYTF.

CDR3 amino acids: CASSPQAATNQPQHF. The CDR3 DNA reads as TGTGCCAGCAGCCCTCAGGCAGCTACCAATCAGCCCCAGCATTTT. The chain combines TRBV27 with TRBJ1-5; D ambiguous. The V end was cut by 6 bases, the J end by 3 bases, with 15 bases between. The V gene's germline CDR1 is MNHEY and CDR2 SMNVEV (reference sequence). This CDR3 has 15 amino acids.

This clone was found a few times. This rearrangement joins TRBV29-1 to TRBJ2-7; 7 bases are a match to TRBD1. The length of the CDR3 is 11 residues. The germline V gene has CDR1 SQVTM and CDR2 ANQGSEA. Losses at the gene ends were 8 bases for V and 6 bases for J; bases not matched to a gene: 7. CDR3 bases: TGCAGCACAGGGGACAGTTCCGAGCAGTACTTC. Its translation: CSTGDSSEQYF.

The chain uses TRBV18 and TRBJ2-1, with a weak D call TRBD2 (5 bases). Trimming took off 4 bases at V and 5 bases at J, with 12 bases between the two ends. Per the germline V gene, CDR1 is KGHSH and CDR2 is LQKENI. The length of the CDR3 is 14 residues. This chain's CDR3 is CASSLGDWHNEQFF. The CDR3 region has the DNA TGTGCCAGCTCACTGGGAGATTGGCACAATGAGCAGTTCTTC.

The chain uses TRBV30 and TRBJ2-1; no clear D gene. CDR3 length: 15 residues. Per the germline V gene, CDR1 is GTSNPN and CDR2 is SVGIG (reference sequence). V shed 3 bases and J shed 5 bases, with 17 bases lying between them. CDR3: CAWSGIRMTNNEQFF. CDR3 in DNA: TGTGCCTGGAGCGGAATCCGAATGACCAACAATGAGCAGTTCTTC.

V usage is TRBV6-5 and J usage is TRBJ1-6, with no clear D. Trimming shortened V by 2 bases and J by 1 base, and 9 bases separated the two germline ends. Germline V gene sequence: CDR1 MNHEY, CDR2 SVGAGI. The CDR3 consists of 16 residues. For the CDR3, the DNA is TGTGCCAGCAGTTACAGGGTACAGTCCTATAATTCACCCCTCCACTTT. It encodes CASSYRVQSYNSPLHF.

This clone has more than one count but fewer than ten. The V call is TRBV29-1, the J call TRBJ1-1; TRBD1 matches at 9 bases. Germline CDR1 reads SQVTM; CDR2 reads ANQGSEA. Trimming cost V 6 bases and J 6 bases; bases outside gene matches: 8. The CDR3 is made up of 13 amino acids. The CDR3 protein is CSVHLGQGPEAFF. The CDR3, as DNA: TGCAGCGTGCACCTGGGACAGGGCCCTGAAGCTTTCTTT.

V and J are TRBV6-5 and TRBJ1-5; D uncertain. V dropped 2 bases and J dropped 0 bases, with 11 bases sitting between them. CDR1 MNHEY and CDR2 SVGAGI come from the germline V gene. There are 16 residues in the CDR3. The CDR3 is CASSYGDPFSNQPQHF. The CDR3 DNA reads as TGTGCCAGCAGTTACGGGGATCCCTTTAGCAATCAGCCCCAGCATTTT.

The chain carries TRBV5-1 and TRBJ2-5; D remains unclear. There are 14 residues in the CDR3. The V gene lost 4 bases and the J gene lost 9 bases, with 19 bases spanning the gap. Per the germline V gene, CDR1 is SGHRS and CDR2 is YFSETQ. This chain's CDR3 is CASSPETGRRAQYF. The CDR3 nucleotides are TGCGCCAGCAGCCCGGAGACTGGGCGTAGGGCCCAGTACTTC.

This clone was seen a handful of times. V usage is TRBV10-3 and J usage is TRBJ2-1; D remains unclear. The ends were cut back, 1 base at V and 5 bases at J, with 9 bases in the middle. The CDR3 covers 14 residues. Looked up from germline, CDR1 is ENHRY and CDR2 is SYGVKD. The CDR3 sequence: CAISEWKVHNEQFF. CDR3 DNA: TGTGCCATCAGTGAGTGGAAGGTCCACAATGAGCAGTTCTTC.

The V call is TRBV30, the J call TRBJ2-7; tentative D call: TRBD2 (6 bases). This CDR3 spans 13 amino acids. V was trimmed by 2 bases and J by 2 bases, leaving 10 bases between them. Germline CDR1 GTSNPN, CDR2 SVGIG (reference sequence). CDR3 sequence reads: CAWSRGNTYEQYF. DNA of the CDR3: TGTGCCTGGAGTCGGGGGAATACCTACGAGCAGTACTTC.

The CDR3 protein is CASSSDRGEQFF. CDR3 DNA: TGTGCCAGCAGTTCGGACAGGGGTGAGCAGTTCTTC. The chain is built from TRBV6-5 and TRBJ2-1; 9 bases match TRBD1. The V segment lost 4 bases and the J segment 9 bases; nucleotides outside the gene matches: 1. This CDR3 contains 12 residues. Germline V gene sequence: CDR1 MNHEY, CDR2 SVGAGI.

The V gene is TRBV7-2, the J gene TRBJ2-7; 10 nucleotides line up with TRBD2. The CDR3 totals 15 residues. The germline V gene has CDR1 SGHTA and CDR2 FQGNSA. Trimming removed 4 bases from V and 3 bases from J; junction bases left unmatched: 6. CDR3 coding DNA: TGTGCCAGCAGCTCCGAGGAGCGGGGGGGCTACGAGCAGTACTTC. Encoded protein: CASSSEERGGYEQYF.

This clone was recorded only once. The rearrangement joins TRBV7-2 to TRBJ2-5; D possibly corresponds to TRBD2 (7 bases). Germline lookup yields CDR1 SGHTA and CDR2 FQGNSA. CDR3 size: 14 residues. Trimming removed 0 bases from V and 5 bases from J, with 10 bases in between. As DNA, the CDR3 is TGTGCCAGCAGCTTAGCGGGGGGGCCCGAGACCCAGTACTTC. It yields the protein CASSLAGGPETQYF.

The chain has TRBV27 and TRBJ2-7; TRBD1 agrees at 9 bases. The CDR3 sequence is 13 residues long. CDR1 and CDR2 (germline): MNHEY, SMNVEV (reference sequence). The J segment lost 4 bases and the V segment lost 7 bases, leaving 5 bases of the junction unmatched. The CDR3 DNA reads as TGTGCCAGCATTGGAGACAGGGGGTACGAGCAGTACTTC. This encodes CASIGDRGYEQYF.

To note about this clone: The same CDR3 can be traced to other DNA sequences in this sample. The rearrangement uses TRBV30 and TRBJ2-7; 9 bases fit TRBD1. The CDR3 is made up of 12 amino acids. Losses at the gene ends were 5 bases for V and 6 bases for J; bases not matched to a gene: 5. Germline loops: CDR1 GTSNPN, CDR2 SVGIG (reference sequence). CDR3 protein: CAWSGTGLEQYF. Written as DNA, the CDR3 is TGTGCCTGGTCCGGGACAGGGCTCGAGCAGTACTTC.

The chain carries TRBV5-1 and TRBJ2-6; D remains ambiguous. Trimming took 1 base from V and 0 from J, leaving 5 bases between them. Germline CDR1 reads SGHRS; CDR2 reads YFSETQ. The CDR3 spans 15 residues. The CDR3, as DNA: TGCGCCAGCAGCTTGTCGATCTCTGGGGCCAACGTCCTGACTTTC. Translation: CASSLSISGANVLTF.

Regarding this clone: In the same sample, other DNA sequences code for this CDR3. The chain joins TRBV10-3 to TRBJ2-2; the match to TRBD1 covers 7 bases. Per the germline V gene, CDR1 is ENHRY and CDR2 is SYGVKD. The J segment lost 1 base and the V segment lost 4 bases, leaving 0 bases of the junction unmatched. CDR3 length equals 14 residues. The CDR3 region is CAISGTGNTGELFF. The CDR3 DNA reads TGTGCCATCAGTGGGACAGGGAACACCGGGGAGCTGTTTTTT.

The chain recombines TRBV30 with TRBJ2-3, with 10 bases aligning to TRBD2. The CDR3 runs 15 residues. Germline V CDR1 and CDR2: GTSNPN, SVGIG (reference sequence). After removal of 5 bases from V and 2 bases from J, the junction contained 7 bases not matched to a gene. This CDR3 reads CAWDSLAGVTDTQYF. CDR3 nucleotides: TGTGCCTGGGACAGCCTAGCGGGGGTCACAGATACGCAGTATTTT.

This chain links TRBV5-6 with TRBJ1-2; TRBD1 agrees at 9 bases. CDR3 size: 16 residues. Trimming at V came to 4 bases and at J to 3 bases, leaving 10 bases not matched to a gene. Per the germline V gene, CDR1 is SGHDT and CDR2 is YYEEEE. The CDR3 reads CASSASGQGYDYGYTF. The CDR3 coding sequence is TGTGCCAGCAGCGCCTCGGGACAGGGTTATGACTATGGCTACACCTTC.

The chain carries TRBV23-1 and TRBJ2-7; 9 positions match TRBD1. TRBV23-1 is flagged as an ORF with uncertain function. The V gene end was trimmed by 3 bases and the J gene end by 0 bases; junction bases not matched to a gene: 9. The CDR3 consists of 17 residues. The CDR3 DNA follows: TGCGCCAGCAGTCACGCCCCCTGGGACAGGGACTCCTACGAGCAGTACTTC. It translates to CASSHAPWDRDSYEQYF.

The chain recombines TRBV5-4 with TRBJ1-1; D possibly corresponds to TRBD1 (5 bases). CDR1 SGHNT and CDR2 YYREEE come from the germline V gene (reference sequence). The CDR3 extends over 15 amino acids. V was shortened by 3 bases and J by 5 bases, with 17 bases between the two germline ends. Here the CDR3 DNA reads TGTGCCAGCAGCTGGTTAGTAGGGGTTCAAACTGAAGCTTTCTTT. Translated: CASSWLVGVQTEAFF. Combining the CDR3 with reference TRBV5-4 and TRBJ1-1 gives the whole variable domain ETGVTQSPTHLIKTRGQQVTLRCSSQSGHNTVSWYQQALGQGPQFIFQYYREEENGRGNFPPRFSGLQFPNYSSELNVNALELDDSALYLCASSWLVGVQTEAFFGQGTRLTVV.

This clone has more than one count but fewer than ten. The chain is built from TRBV29-1 and TRBJ1-1; D is uncertain. This CDR3 is 12 amino acids long. Trimming shortened V by 0 bases and J by 4 bases, and 6 bases separated the two germline ends. The germline V gene encodes CDR1 SQVTM and CDR2 ANQGSEA. The CDR3 DNA reads TGCAGCGTTGAAGATCTAGGCACTGAAGCTTTCTTT. It specifies CSVEDLGTEAFF.

The chain couples TRBV5-6 to TRBJ2-7; 12 bases line up with TRBD1. This CDR3 contains 16 residues. Per the germline V gene, CDR1 is SGHDT and CDR2 is YYEEEE. Unmatched junction bases numbered 11, after V lost 6 bases and J lost 4 bases. DNA for the CDR3: TGTGCCAGCACCTTAACGGGGACAGGGGGCTTGTACGAGCAGTACTTC. Protein product: CASTLTGTGGLYEQYF.

The CDR3 spells CASSSPSGSTEAFF. DNA for the CDR3: TGTGCCAGCAGCTCCCCGTCAGGGAGCACTGAAGCTTTCTTT. The chain joins TRBV7-9 to TRBJ1-1; a weak D match, TRBD1 (5 bases). The CDR3 runs 14 residues. Trimming stripped 4 bases from V and 4 bases from J, with 13 bases between. CDR1 and CDR2 (germline): SEHNR, FQNEAQ (reference sequence). The complete variable domain, with remaining parts taken from reference TRBV7-9 and TRBJ1-1, reads DTGVSQNPRHKITKRGQNVTFRCDPISEHNRLYWYRQTLGQGPEFLTYFQNEAQLEKSRLLSDRFSAERPKGSFSTLEIQRTEQGDSAMYLCASSSPSGSTEAFFGQGTRLTVV.

The chain carries TRBV4-3 and TRBJ1-5, with D possibly being TRBD1 (5 bases). The CDR3 is 18 amino acids. Between the trimmed V and J ends, which lost 2 bases and 0 bases, there was a span of 17 bases. Germline V gene data show CDR1 as LGHNA and CDR2 as YSLEER. In nucleotides, the CDR3 is TGCGCCAGCAGCCAATCTTTGGGGTGGGGGAATAGCAATCAGCCCCAGCATTTT. Protein sequence: CASSQSLGWGNSNQPQHF.

This chain uses TRBV10-3 with TRBJ2-3; TRBD2 matches 8 bases. This CDR3 has 16 residues. Germline CDR1 reads ENHRY; CDR2 reads SYGVKD. V was pared by 0 bases and J by 3 bases, with 5 bases of the junction left unmatched. The CDR3 coding sequence is TGTGCCATCAGTGAGTCGAGCGGGGGAGAGACAGATACGCAGTATTTT. Its translation is CAISESSGGETDTQYF.

V and J are TRBV19 and TRBJ1-1; no firm D call. CDR3 size: 12 residues. CDR1 is LNHDA, CDR2 SQIVND, per germline (reference sequence). Deletions cut 11 bases from V and 11 bases from J, with 21 bases between. The CDR3 reads CALHPAAGGAFF. The CDR3 nucleotides read TGTGCCCTTCACCCCGCAGCTGGCGGGGCTTTCTTT.